Following are 10 T cell receptor beta chains from one sample sequenced in a study of blood T cell repertoires in COVID-19. Sequencing was performed with immunoSEQ multiplex PCR; in TCRdb, only in-frame clones are kept and a portion is missing. The table includes around 42,000 clones, about 88% detected once. The specimen was peripheral blood. These receptors all come from an older woman in a cohort sampled during active COVID-19.

This clone was seen a few times. The V call is TRBV19, the J call TRBJ2-1, with D perhaps TRBD2 (5 bases). Trimming pared 7 bases from V and 0 bases from J, leaving 13 bases between. This CDR3 has 15 amino acids. Germline values: CDR1 LNHDA, CDR2 SQIVND (reference sequence). The CDR3 loop reads CASNPSGNSYNEQFF. DNA for the CDR3: TGTGCCAGTAACCCGAGCGGTAACTCCTACAATGAGCAGTTCTTC.

This clone appeared many times. V gene TRBV27 combines with J gene TRBJ2-3, with 7 bases that match TRBD2. Germline lookup yields CDR1 MNHEY and CDR2 SMNVEV (reference sequence). V dropped 4 bases and J dropped 0; count of bases not matched to a gene: 4. CDR3 length: 15 residues. As DNA, the CDR3 is TGTGCCAGCAGTTCAGCGGGATTTAGCACAGATACGCAGTATTTT. Translating gives CASSSAGFSTDTQYF.

The chain joins TRBV4-1 to TRBJ1-3; the match to TRBD1 covers 8 bases. The CDR3 spans 16 residues. The V gene end was trimmed by 2 bases and the J gene end by 0 bases; junction bases not matched to a gene: 3. Germline CDR1 is MGHRA and CDR2 is YSYEKL. CDR3 sequence (DNA): TGCGCCAGCAGCCAATTAGACAGGGGCTCTGGAAACACCATATATTTT. Translated: CASSQLDRGSGNTIYF.

This clone was recorded only once. V usage is TRBV28 and J usage is TRBJ2-1; 9 nucleotides agree with TRBD2. Looked up from germline, CDR1 is MDHEN and CDR2 is SYDVKM. This CDR3 region has 14 residues. Trimming removed 8 bases from V and 5 bases from J; junction bases left unmatched: 7. CDR3 DNA: TGTGCCAGCGGAAAAATAGCGGGAGACAATGAGCAGTTCTTC. Translated: CASGKIAGDNEQFF.

The chain links TRBV2 to TRBJ1-2; D is uncertain. The CDR3 contains 12 residues. CDR1 SNHLY and CDR2 FYNNEI come from the germline V gene. Trimming took off 2 bases at V and 8 bases at J, with 9 bases between the two ends. The CDR3 coding sequence is TGTGCCAGCAGTGAACGAGGGCGGGGCTACACCTTC. Protein: CASSERGRGYTF.

The chain is built from TRBV27 and TRBJ2-3, with 9 nucleotides matching TRBD2. V trimming: 1 base; J trimming: 6 bases; junction bases outside the gene matches: 11. Germline values: CDR1 MNHEY, CDR2 SMNVEV (reference sequence). The CDR3 spans 17 residues. CDR3 bases: TGTGCCAGCAGTTTATTTTACCGGGTAGCGGGAGTGGATACGCAGTATTTT. This codes for CASSLFYRVAGVDTQYF.

This chain connects TRBV10-3 to TRBJ2-1, with 11 bases that match TRBD2. CDR1 is ENHRY, CDR2 SYGVKD, per germline. V dropped 4 bases and J dropped 6; count of bases not matched to a gene: 5. There are 15 residues in the CDR3. CDR3 DNA sequence: TGTGCCATCAGTGGAATAGCGGGAGGGCCCAATGAGCAGTTCTTC. This translates into CAISGIAGGPNEQFF.

The CDR3 nucleotides are TGTGCCAGCAGTCCCAAGGGGAATGGTTGGATCACTGAAGCTTTCTTT. It translates to CASSPKGNGWITEAFF. This chain links TRBV27 with TRBJ1-1, with D tentatively TRBD1 (5 bases). Germline V gene data show CDR1 as MNHEY and CDR2 as SMNVEV (reference sequence). CDR3 size: 16 residues. The V end lost 5 bases, the J end lost 4 bases, and 20 bases lay between the germline ends.

Comment on this clone: Other DNA sequences in the sample encode the same CDR3. This chain links TRBV5-1 with TRBJ2-7, with D maybe TRBD2 (6 bases). In germline, CDR1 is SGHRS, CDR2 YFSETQ. V lost 4 bases to trimming and J lost 0 bases, with 14 bases between them. This CDR3 has 15 amino acids. The CDR3 reads CASSLTSGSSYEQYF. The CDR3 DNA is TGCGCCAGCAGCCTTACCTCCGGGAGCTCCTACGAGCAGTACTTC. Supplemented by reference TRBV5-1 and TRBJ2-7, the full variable domain reads KAGVTQTPRYLIKTRGQQVTLSCSPISGHRSVSWYQQTPGQGLQFLFEYFSETQRNKGNFPGRFSGRQFSNSRSEMNVSTLELGDSALYLCASSLTSGSSYEQYFGPGTRLTVT.

The CDR3 DNA is TGTGCCAGCAGCCCGACCCGGTTGGACAGAGGAAACACCATATATTTT. Its protein product is CASSPTRLDRGNTIYF. V gene TRBV28 combines with J gene TRBJ1-3; D might be TRBD1 (6 bases). The CDR3 is 16 amino acids. The V gene's germline CDR1 is MDHEN and CDR2 SYDVKM. Trimming took off 6 bases at V and 4 bases at J, with 19 bases between the two ends.